This T cell receptor beta chain was documented in a study of shared clonotypes between healthy human individuals. Whole-study results and caveats: Larger estimated richness was generally seen in naive subsets than in memory subsets.

In replicate PCRs of sorted subsets, approximately 190 ng DNA, approximately 30,000 T cell genomes, was used. Original methodology: In the immunoSEQ data, sequences were junction-only and lacked quality scores, so filtering differed. Clones were read by immunoSEQ multiplex PCR, and TCRdb kept only the in-frame ones, dropping some. For V, J and clone size, that table is used; D and trimming come from the DNA. Of about 1,800,000 clones detected, approximately 94% appear once; the ten largest clones hold less than 1.5%. Regarding this clone: The antigen is unknown.

Selected positively for CCR7 and CD45RO-negative, naive CD8 cells excluded terminally differentiated effector memory CD45RA+ cells. Sequencing was performed on naive CD8+ T cells sorted from blood. This TCR was sampled from a man aged 18-30 years in good health.

The CDR3 DNA reads TGTGCCTGGAGACTGGACACTGAAGCTTTCTTT. It is translated as CAWRLDTEAFF. V is TRBV30 and J is TRBJ1-1; no firm D call. This CDR3 is 11 amino acids long. Germline values: CDR1 GTSNPN, CDR2 SVGIG (reference sequence). V was trimmed by 3 bases and J by 3 bases, leaving 5 bases between them. The whole variable domain, filled in from reference TRBV30 and TRBJ1-1, reads SQTIHQWPATLVQPVGSPLSLECTVEGTSNPNLYWYRQAAGRGLQLLFYSVGIGQISSEVPQNLSASRPQDRQFILSSKKLLLSDSGFYLCAWRLDTEAFFGQGTRLTVV.